This T cell receptor (beta chain) was sequenced for a study of shared clonotypes between healthy human individuals. This clone was seen a single time. The data were produced by immunoSEQ multiplex PCR, yet TCRdb's version contains in-frame clones alone and is incomplete. The sample lists some 2.1 million clones, about 95% occurring once. The CDR3 contains 15 residues. CDR1 is LNHDA and CDR2 is SQIVND in the germline V gene (reference sequence). V was clipped by 3 bases and J by 3 bases; unmatched bases: 4. Cells designated naive CD8 were CD45RO-negative and were positively selected for CCR7, with terminally differentiated effector memory CD45RA+ cells excluded.

The sequence came from a man younger than 30 in good health. This chain connects TRBV19 to TRBJ2-7; 11 positions agree with TRBD2. Sequencing was performed on naive CD8+ T cells sorted from blood. This CDR3 reads CASSIGTSGNYEQYF. Here the CDR3 DNA reads TGTGCCAGTAGTATTGGGACTAGCGGTAACTACGAGCAGTACTTC.